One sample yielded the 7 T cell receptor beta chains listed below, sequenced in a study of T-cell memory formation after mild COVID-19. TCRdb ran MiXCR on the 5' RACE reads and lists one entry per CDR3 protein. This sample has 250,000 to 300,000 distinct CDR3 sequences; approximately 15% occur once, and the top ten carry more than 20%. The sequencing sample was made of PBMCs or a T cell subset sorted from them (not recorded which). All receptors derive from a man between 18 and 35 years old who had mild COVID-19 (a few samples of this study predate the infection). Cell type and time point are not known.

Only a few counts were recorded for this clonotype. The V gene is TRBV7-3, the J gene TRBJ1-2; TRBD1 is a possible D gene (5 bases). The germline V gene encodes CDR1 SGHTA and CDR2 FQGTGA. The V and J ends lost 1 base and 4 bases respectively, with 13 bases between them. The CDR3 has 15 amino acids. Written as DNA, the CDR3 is TGTGCCAGCAGCTTAAGGCGGGGGACCAGCTATGGCTACACCTTC. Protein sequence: CASSLRRGTSYGYTF.

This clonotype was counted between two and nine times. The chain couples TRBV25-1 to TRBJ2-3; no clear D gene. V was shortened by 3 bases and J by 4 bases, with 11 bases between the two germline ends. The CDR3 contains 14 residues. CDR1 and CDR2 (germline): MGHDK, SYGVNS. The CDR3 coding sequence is TGTGCCAGCAGTGATTCTCGGGTGGCAGATACGCAGTATTTT. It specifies CASSDSRVADTQYF.

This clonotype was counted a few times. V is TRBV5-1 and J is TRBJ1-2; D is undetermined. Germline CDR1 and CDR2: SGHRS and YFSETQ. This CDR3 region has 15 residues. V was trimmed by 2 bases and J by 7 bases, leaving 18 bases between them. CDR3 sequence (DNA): TGCGCCAGCAGCTTCGTCCGATCGGGTGGCGGTGGCTACACCTTC. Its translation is CASSFVRSGGGGYTF.

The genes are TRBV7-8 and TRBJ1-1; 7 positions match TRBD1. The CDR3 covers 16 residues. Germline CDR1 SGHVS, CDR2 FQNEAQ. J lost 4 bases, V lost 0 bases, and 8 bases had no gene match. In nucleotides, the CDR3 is TGTGCCAGCAGCTTAGCTTTGGCAGGGGGGACCACTGAAGCTTTCTTT. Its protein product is CASSLALAGGTTEAFF.

The CDR3 bases are TGTGCCAGCAGCACAGGACAGCCCTACGAGCAGTACTTC. Protein product: CASSTGQPYEQYF. V and J are TRBV7-6 and TRBJ2-7; D is possibly TRBD1 (6 bases). Per the germline V gene, CDR1 is SGHVS and CDR2 is FNYEAQ. The CDR3 consists of 13 residues. The V end lost 5 bases, the J end lost 2 bases, and 10 bases lay between the germline ends.

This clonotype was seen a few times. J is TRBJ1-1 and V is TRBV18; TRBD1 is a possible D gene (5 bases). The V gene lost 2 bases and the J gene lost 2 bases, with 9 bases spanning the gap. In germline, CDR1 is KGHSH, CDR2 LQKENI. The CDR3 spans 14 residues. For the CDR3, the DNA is TGTGCCAGCTCACCATTAGACAGCAACACTGAAGCTTTCTTT. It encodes CASSPLDSNTEAFF.

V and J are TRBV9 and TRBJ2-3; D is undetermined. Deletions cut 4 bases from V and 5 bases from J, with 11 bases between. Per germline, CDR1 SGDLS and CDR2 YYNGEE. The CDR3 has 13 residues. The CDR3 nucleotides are TGTGCCAGCAGCCCCCTCGTTAAAGATACGCAGTATTTT. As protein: CASSPLVKDTQYF.